The entry below describes one T cell receptor beta chain. The antigen is not known. TRB rearrangements spanning V, D and J were amplified using mixed TRB-A/B primers. Each CDR3 protein is one row after TCRdb ran MiXCR on the multiplex PCR reads. In the table there are roughly 2,200 distinct CDR3 sequences, 25% to 30% of which are singletons. Germline CDR1 reads MNHEY; CDR2 reads SMNVEV (reference sequence). The CDR3 runs 13 residues. Trimming stripped 3 bases from V and 2 bases from J, with 7 bases between. This sample was included in a study of T cell repertoires in aging, cancer and after chemotherapy. Peripheral blood genomic DNA, not sorted cells or RNA, was the template. General observations from the study: In cancer patients, declining TCR diversity with age involved lost richness and lost evenness. Untreated cancer patients had significantly lower blood TCR diversity than age-matched healthy donors.

The V and J genes are TRBV27 and TRBJ1-2; D ambiguous. What was sequenced was blood. The receptor was isolated from a human donor with a solid tumor. The CDR3 sequence is CASSFPGNYGYTF. As DNA, the CDR3 is TGTGCCAGCAGTTTCCCCGGAAACTATGGCTACACCTTC.